The rows below give T cell receptor beta chains drawn from one sample of a study of patients and donors after allogeneic stem cell transplantation. TCRdb recomputed calls from the RT-PCR reads with MiXCR, one row per CDR3 protein. The data contain approximately 61,000 distinct CDR3 sequences, 13% of them singletons. The specimen was blood, either unsorted or a sorted T cell fraction (not recorded which). All receptors derive from a human donor who was either an allogeneic HSCT recipient or a stem cell or donor lymphocyte infusion donor (not recorded which). It is not recorded whose cells these are; they may come from a transplant donor. Both conserved end residues are trimmed from each CDR3. A row's size may be missing; if present it is once, few, many or a size class.

clone size	J gene	V gene	CDR3 protein
.	TRBJ1-2	TRBV7-9	ASSLTGIYGYT
.	TRBJ2-7	TRBV27	ASSLAGGTYEQY
.	TRBJ2-7	TRBV5-1	ASTQGGGNEQY
.	TRBJ2-3	TRBV4-2	ASSQGPGGTPDTQY
.	TRBJ1-4	TRBV7-9	ASSLGSGTGRLREKLF
.	TRBJ2-7	TRBV3-1	ASSLGQGKTYEQY
many	TRBJ1-6	TRBV6-1	ASSSIRETTYNSPLH
.	TRBJ2-1	TRBV3-1	ASSHSGREGDEQF
.	TRBJ2-7	TRBV6-2/TRBV6-3	ASSYPEYEQY
few	TRBJ2-1	TRBV7-9	ASSFSGVNEQF
many	TRBJ2-1	TRBV27	ASSPRDSRREQF
few	TRBJ2-7	TRBV7-6	ASSAEPSLYEQY
many	TRBJ1-5	TRBV10-3	AIAGSEGQPQH
once	TRBJ2-7	TRBV3-1	ASSLYYEQY
.	TRBJ1-2	TRBV6-1	ASSERTGGYGYGYT